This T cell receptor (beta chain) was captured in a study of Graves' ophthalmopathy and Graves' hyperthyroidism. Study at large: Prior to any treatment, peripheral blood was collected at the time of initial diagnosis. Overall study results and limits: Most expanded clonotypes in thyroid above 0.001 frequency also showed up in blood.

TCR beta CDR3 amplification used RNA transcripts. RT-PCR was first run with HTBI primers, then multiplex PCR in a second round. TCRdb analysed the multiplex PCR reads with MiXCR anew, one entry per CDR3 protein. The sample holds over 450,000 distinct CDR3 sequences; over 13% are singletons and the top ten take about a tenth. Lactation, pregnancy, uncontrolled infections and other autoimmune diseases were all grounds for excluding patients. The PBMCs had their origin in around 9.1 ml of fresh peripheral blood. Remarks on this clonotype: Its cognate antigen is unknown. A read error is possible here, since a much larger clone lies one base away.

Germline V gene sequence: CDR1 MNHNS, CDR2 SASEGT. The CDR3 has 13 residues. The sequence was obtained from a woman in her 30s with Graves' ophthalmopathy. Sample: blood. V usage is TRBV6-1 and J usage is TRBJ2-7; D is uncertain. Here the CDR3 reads CASSPHGPYEQDF. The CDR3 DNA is TGTGCCAGCAGCCCTCACGGACCCTACGAGCAGGACTTC.